A single sample is the source of the 26 T cell receptor beta chains below, sequenced in a study of blood T cell repertoires in COVID-19. Assay: immunoSEQ multiplex PCR; the TCRdb copy retains only in-frame clones and omits some. Of roughly 240,000 clones listed, 86% are singletons. Sequenced sample: peripheral blood. The receptors originated from a man between 18 and 29 years old with active or convalescent COVID-19.

The chain uses TRBV11-2 and TRBJ2-1, with TRBD1 identical over 8 bases. CDR1 is SGHAT, CDR2 FQNNGV, per germline. The CDR3 runs to 17 residues. J was trimmed by 0 bases and V by 5 bases; bases with no gene match: 9. The CDR3 nucleotides are TGTGCCAGCAGCCCTCCGACAGGGGTGAGCTCCTACAATGAGCAGTTCTTC. Residues: CASSPPTGVSSYNEQFF.

This clone was found once. The genes are TRBV21-1 and TRBJ2-1; TRBD2 is the table's D call and was not checked against the DNA. TRBV21-1 is listed as a pseudogene. CDR3 length: 17 residues. The CDR3 loop reads CASSDAWGGDSYNEQFF. The CDR3 region has the DNA TGTGCCAGCAGCGACGCGTGGGGGGGAGACTCCTACAATGAGCAGTTCTTC.

The V and J genes are TRBV5-1 and TRBJ1-4, with 7 bases lining up with TRBD1. CDR3 length: 14 amino acids. V was pared by 4 bases and J by 3 bases, with 3 bases of the junction left unmatched. CDR1 SGHRS and CDR2 YFSETQ come from the germline V gene. This chain's CDR3 is CASSRGPANEKLFF. Here the CDR3 DNA reads TGCGCCAGCAGCAGGGGGCCGGCTAATGAAAAACTGTTTTTT. Full variable domain (remainder filled in from reference TRBV5-1 and TRBJ1-4): KAGVTQTPRYLIKTRGQQVTLSCSPISGHRSVSWYQQTPGQGLQFLFEYFSETQRNKGNFPGRFSGRQFSNSRSEMNVSTLELGDSALYLCASSRGPANEKLFFGSGTQLSVL.

The chain links TRBV29-1 to TRBJ2-3, with 8 bases aligning to TRBD2. This CDR3 is built from 17 residues. Trimming removed 0 bases from V and 4 bases from J; junction bases left unmatched: 12. Germline CDR1 is SQVTM and CDR2 is ANQGSEA. The CDR3 region has the DNA TGCAGCGTTGAAGAGAGATTCAGCGGGGGAGGGGCAGATACGCAGTATTTT. It is translated as CSVEERFSGGGADTQYF.

The chain carries TRBV27 and TRBJ2-7; 7 bases map to TRBD2. The CDR3 extends over 13 amino acids. The V gene's germline CDR1 is MNHEY and CDR2 SMNVEV (reference sequence). The trim removed 7 bases at V and 3 bases at J, leaving 6 bases unmatched. CDR3 DNA: TGTGCCAGCACGACGAGGGAGGGCTACGAGCAGTACTTC. Residues: CASTTREGYEQYF.

This rearrangement joins TRBV29-1 to TRBJ2-1, with 7 bases lining up with TRBD2. Germline V CDR1 and CDR2: SQVTM, ANQGSEA. The CDR3 consists of 17 residues. The V gene end was trimmed by 1 base and the J gene end by 7 bases; junction bases not matched to a gene: 16. In DNA form, the CDR3 reads TGCAGCGTTGAAGGTAGTCGGCTGAGCGGGGTGGGAAATGAGCAGTTCTTC. This codes for CSVEGSRLSGVGNEQFF.

J is TRBJ1-2 and V is TRBV5-6; D gene ambiguous. The CDR3 contains 13 residues. The germline CDR1 and CDR2 sequences are SGHDT and YYEEEE. V was trimmed by 2 bases and J by 6 bases, leaving 11 bases between them. The CDR3 DNA is TGTGCCAGCAGCTTTACGGGGATAGATGGCTACACCTTC. This translates into CASSFTGIDGYTF.

Turning to this clone: The junction departs from germline at one end; a sequencing error may be responsible. The chain combines TRBV27 with TRBJ2-1; 8 bases agree with TRBD2. Germline CDR1 MNHEY, CDR2 SMNVEV (reference sequence). The CDR3 loop spans 11 amino acids. The CDR3 DNA reads TGCGCGACCGGGGGGGCCAATGAGCAGTTCTTC. Amino acid sequence: CATGGANEQFF.

This chain uses TRBV27 with TRBJ1-2; possibly TRBD1 for D (5 bases). V was trimmed by 8 bases and J by 11 bases, leaving 18 bases between them. The CDR3 contains 12 residues. The germline CDR1 and CDR2 sequences are MNHEY and SMNVEV (reference sequence). The CDR3 nucleotides are TGTGCCAGCTCTCTAACGGGGGTGGATTACACCTTC. Translating it yields CASSLTGVDYTF.

This chain connects TRBV29-1 to TRBJ2-4; the D gene is possibly TRBD1 (5 bases). V lost 7 bases and J lost 2, with 15 bases in between. CDR1 and CDR2 from the germline V gene are SQVTM and ANQGSEA. The CDR3 length is 14 residues. CDR3 sequence (DNA): TGCAGCGCTACTCCCTCAGGGACCAAAAACATTCAGTACTTC. This gives the protein CSATPSGTKNIQYF.

The chain is built from TRBV30 and TRBJ1-2; no reliable D call. Germline CDR1 and CDR2: GTSNPN and SVGIG (reference sequence). This CDR3 is built from 17 residues. Trimming left V 5 bases short and J 1 base short, with 23 bases between. CDR3 sequence (DNA): TGTGCCTGGGCCGGGGTAGGAGGCAGACAAATTAACTATGGCTACACCTTC. Protein product: CAWAGVGGRQINYGYTF.

The chain employs TRBV27 and TRBJ1-2, with 11 bases lining up with TRBD1. Germline values: CDR1 MNHEY, CDR2 SMNVEV (reference sequence). The CDR3 is made up of 16 amino acids. Trimming cost V 0 bases and J 7 bases; bases outside gene matches: 7. The CDR3 nucleotides read TGTGCCAGCAGTTTATCCGCCGGACAGGGGGCCAGTGGCTACACCTTC. Protein product: CASSLSAGQGASGYTF.

This chain connects TRBV7-2 to TRBJ1-5; D is unclear. Trimming removed 3 bases at V and 0 bases at J, with 6 bases between. Germline V gene lookup returns CDR1 SGHTA and CDR2 FQGNSA. CDR3 length equals 14 residues. The CDR3 here is CASSLRYSNQPQHF. DNA for the CDR3: TGTGCCAGCAGCTTGCGGTATAGCAATCAGCCCCAGCATTTT.

The chain recombines TRBV4-3 with TRBJ1-2; D ambiguous. The CDR3 runs to 14 residues. The V end was cut by 1 base, the J end by 4 bases, with 10 bases between. Germline loops: CDR1 LGHNA, CDR2 YSLEER. The CDR3 region is CASSQGGSVYGYTF. The CDR3 coding sequence is TGCGCCAGCAGCCAAGGAGGGTCGGTCTATGGCTACACCTTC.

Here the CDR3 DNA reads TGTGCCAGCAGCGTATACGGGACAGAGAATTCACCCCTCCACTTT. Its translation: CASSVYGTENSPLHF. The V and J genes are TRBV9 and TRBJ1-6, with 7 bases fitting TRBD1. Germline V gives CDR1 SGDLS, CDR2 YYNGEE. With 1 base clipped from V and 7 bases from J, the junction kept 5 bases outside the gene matches. This CDR3 spans 15 amino acids.

The chain recombines TRBV5-8 with TRBJ2-2; perhaps TRBD1 as D (6 bases). Per germline, CDR1 SGHTS and CDR2 YDEGEE. The V end lost 6 bases, the J end lost 5 bases, and 14 bases lay between the germline ends. The CDR3 spans 14 residues. The CDR3 nucleotides are TGTGCCAGCACCCTAGGACAGCCGACCGGGGAGCTGTTTTTT. Amino acids: CASTLGQPTGELFF.

Only one count was recorded for this clone. This chain links TRBV28 with TRBJ1-2; no firm D call. Germline V gene lookup returns CDR1 MDHEN and CDR2 SYDVKM. This CDR3 region has 13 residues. V shed 8 bases and J shed 5 bases, with 15 bases lying between them. The CDR3 sequence: CASGRRDFYGYTF. CDR3 DNA: TGTGCCAGCGGCCGGCGGGATTTTTATGGCTACACCTTC.

The chain couples TRBV7-2 to TRBJ2-2; TRBD1 matches at 11 bases. Trimming removed 5 bases from V and 6 bases from J; junction bases left unmatched: 5. The V gene's germline CDR1 is SGHTA and CDR2 FQGNSA. This CDR3 contains 15 residues. CDR3 sequence (DNA): TGTGCCAGCAGCAGGGACAGGGGGGGGTCCGGGGAGCTGTTTTTT. Translated: CASSRDRGGSGELFF.

DNA of the CDR3: TGTGCCAGCCCGCGGACTAGCAATGAGCAGTTCTTC. Translation gives CASPRTSNEQFF. The chain recombines TRBV6-5 with TRBJ2-1; 7 bases agree with TRBD2. Germline lookup yields CDR1 MNHEY and CDR2 SVGAGI. The CDR3 runs 12 residues. With 8 bases clipped from V and 6 bases from J, the junction kept 4 bases outside the gene matches.

The chain links TRBV7-9 to TRBJ1-2; weak D call: TRBD1 (6 bases). The V and J ends lost 1 base and 4 bases respectively, with 16 bases between them. CDR1 is SEHNR, CDR2 FQNEAQ, per germline (reference sequence). CDR3 length equals 16 residues. CDR3 coding DNA: TGTGCCAGCAGCTTAGGGGGGCCGCACACGGCCTATGGCTACACCTTC. It translates to CASSLGGPHTAYGYTF. The full variable domain, rest sourced from reference TRBV7-9 and TRBJ1-2, is DTGVSQNPRHKITKRGQNVTFRCDPISEHNRLYWYRQTLGQGPEFLTYFQNEAQLEKSRLLSDRFSAERPKGSFSTLEIQRTEQGDSAMYLCASSLGGPHTAYGYTFGSGTRLTVV.

The chain has TRBV10-1 and TRBJ2-2; possibly TRBD2 for D (7 bases). CDR1 is WNHNN and CDR2 is SYGVQD in the germline V gene (reference sequence). V shed 3 bases and J shed 5 bases, with 19 bases lying between them. The CDR3 extends over 17 amino acids. The CDR3 DNA follows: TGCGCCAGCAGTGATGGTACGGGGGGCTCCGGGACCGGGGAGCTGTTTTTT. It encodes CASSDGTGGSGTGELFF.

This clone was detected once. The rearrangement links TRBV5-1 to TRBJ1-1; the match to TRBD1 covers 8 bases. This CDR3 has 14 amino acids. Trimming took 3 bases from V and 5 from J; bases not matched to a gene: 6. Germline assignment: CDR1 SGHRS and CDR2 YFSETQ. Here the CDR3 DNA reads TGCGCCAGCAGCTCGGGACAGGAGGGGACTGAAGCTTTCTTT. This gives the protein CASSSGQEGTEAFF.

The genes are TRBV7-9 and TRBJ2-3; no reliable D call. This CDR3 is built from 13 residues. Germline CDR1 is SEHNR and CDR2 is FQNEAQ (reference sequence). V was trimmed by 5 bases and J by 4 bases, leaving 10 bases between them. The CDR3 DNA sequence: TGTGCCAGCAGCAATGGAGCTTCAGATACGCAGTATTTT. Translating gives CASSNGASDTQYF.

The chain recombines TRBV5-1 with TRBJ1-2, with 9 bases that match TRBD1. This CDR3 has 16 residues. Germline CDR1 reads SGHRS; CDR2 reads YFSETQ. V gave up 0 bases and J gave up 4 bases; unmatched junction bases: 7. For the CDR3, the DNA is TGCGCCAGCAGCTTGGGACAGGGGGGCTTGGGCTATGGCTACACCTTC. This translates into CASSLGQGGLGYGYTF.

Only one count was recorded for this clone. This chain joins TRBV5-1 and TRBJ2-7; D might be TRBD2 (6 bases). Trimming removed 4 bases from V and 1 base from J, with 15 bases in between. Germline V gene sequence: CDR1 SGHRS, CDR2 YFSETQ. The CDR3 length is 15 residues. CDR3 coding DNA: TGCGCCAGCAGCAGGCGCGGGACTCATTCCTACGAGCAGTACTTC. This sequence encodes CASSRRGTHSYEQYF.

The V gene is TRBV15, the J gene TRBJ1-5, with 7 bases fitting TRBD1. Germline assignment: CDR1 LNHNV and CDR2 YYDKDF (reference sequence). J lost 2 bases, V lost 1 base, and 11 bases had no gene match. CDR3 length: 18 residues. CDR3: CATSRARGGAWGNQPQHF. CDR3 DNA: TGTGCCACCAGCAGAGCTCGAGGGGGCGCTTGGGGCAATCAGCCCCAGCATTTT.